This is a list of T cell receptor beta chains from one sample in a study of blood T cell repertoires in COVID-19. Data came from immunoSEQ multiplex PCR; TCRdb stores just in-frame clones and leaves some out. The table has over 200,000 clones, 65% to 90% seen once. The sample comprised PBMCs or T cells enriched from blood (not recorded which). All receptors derive from a woman aged 45-59 years with acute COVID-19. CDR3s include the opening cysteine and the closing phenylalanine or tryptophan. The D gene is left open where the match is weak. A row's size may be missing; if present it is once, few, many or a size class.

v_gene	j_gene	d_gene	abundance	CDR3aa	CDR3nt
TRBV12-3/TRBV12-4	TRBJ1-1	TRBD1	NA	CASSLGQGKTFF	TGTGCCAGCAGCCTCGGACAGGGGAAGACTTTCTTT
TRBV24-1	TRBJ1-4	NA	NA	CATSDRGRGLANEKLFF	TGTGCCACCAGTGACAGGGGAAGAGGTTTGGCTAATGAAAAACTGTTTTTT
TRBV7-2	TRBJ2-5	TRBD1	NA	CASSFDRGRETQYF	TGTGCCAGCAGCTTTGACAGGGGGAGAGAGACCCAGTACTTC
TRBV11-2	TRBJ2-7	TRBD2	NA	CASSKGLAGGQGSYEQYF	TGTGCCAGCAGCAAGGGACTAGCGGGAGGCCAGGGATCCTACGAGCAGTACTTC
TRBV28	TRBJ2-5	TRBD1	once	CASLDRGNQETQYF	TGTGCCAGCTTGGACAGGGGGAATCAAGAGACCCAGTACTTC
TRBV30	TRBJ1-2	TRBD1	NA	CAWGRGPAGYTF	TGTGCCTGGGGGAGGGGGCCGGCTGGCTACACCTTC
TRBV4-1	TRBJ1-4	TRBD1	NA	CASSQEIGTGLAGGEKLFF	TGCGCCAGCAGCCAAGAAATCGGGACAGGGCTAGCGGGAGGCGAAAAACTGTTTTTT
TRBV29-1	TRBJ2-7	NA	NA	CSATTGPYEQYF	TGCAGCGCAACGACAGGTCCCTACGAGCAGTACTTC
TRBV5-6	TRBJ1-1	NA	NA	CASSLTQNTEAFF	TGTGCCAGCAGCTTAACACAGAACACTGAAGCTTTCTTT
TRBV5-8	TRBJ2-2	TRBD2	NA	CASSLVVAGPGELFF	TGTGCCAGCAGCTTGGTGGTAGCGGGCCCCGGGGAGCTGTTTTTT
TRBV3-1/TRBV3-2	TRBJ2-7	TRBD1	NA	CASSQDRTGGGSEQYF	TGTGCCAGCAGCCAAGATCGGACAGGGGGCGGCTCCGAGCAGTACTTC
TRBV6-5	TRBJ2-7	NA	NA	CASSYDLATEQYF	TGTGCCAGCAGTTACGACCTAGCGACGGAGCAGTACTTC
TRBV10-3	TRBJ2-7	TRBD1	NA	CAISDGTVSYEQYF	TGTGCCATCAGTGACGGGACAGTTTCCTACGAGCAGTACTTC
TRBV6-5	TRBJ1-4	NA	NA	CASRRGTLVTEKLFF	TGTGCCAGCAGACGGGGAACACTAGTTACGGAAAAACTGTTTTTT
TRBV11-2	TRBJ2-2	NA	NA	CASSLDGGTISGELFF	TGTGCCAGCAGCTTAGATGGGGGGACCATATCCGGGGAGCTGTTTTTT
TRBV7-8	TRBJ2-1	NA	NA	CASSRGAIEQFF	TGTGCCAGCAGCCGGGGGGCCATTGAGCAGTTCTTC
TRBV3-1/TRBV3-2	TRBJ2-7	NA	NA	CASSRIRDMTTTYEQYF	TGTGCCAGCAGCCGCATCCGGGACATGACGACCACCTACGAGCAGTACTTC
TRBV2	TRBJ1-2	NA	NA	CASSPQQNYGYTF	TGTGCCAGCAGTCCACAGCAAAACTATGGCTACACCTTC
TRBV6-2/TRBV6-3	TRBJ1-3	NA	NA	CASSSRGFTGNTIYF	TGTGCCAGCAGCTCCAGGGGATTTACTGGAAACACCATATATTTT
TRBV2	TRBJ2-1	TRBD2	NA	CASSAPQAGATYNEQFF	TGTGCCAGCAGTGCCCCGCAAGCGGGGGCGACCTACAATGAGCAGTTCTTC
TRBV4-1	TRBJ1-4	TRBD1	once	CASSQDGQGAGEKLFF	TGCGCCAGCAGCCAAGATGGACAGGGAGCTGGTGAAAAACTGTTTTTT
TRBV18	TRBJ2-3	TRBD1	NA	CASSKQGSITDTQYF	TGTGCCAGCTCAAAACAGGGGTCGATAACAGATACGCAGTATTTT
TRBV18	TRBJ1-1	NA	NA	CASSRRQAEGTEAFF	TGTGCCAGCTCGCGACGACAGGCCGAGGGAACTGAAGCTTTCTTT
TRBV19	TRBJ2-1	NA	NA	CASSTDYYNEQFF	TGTGCCAGTAGTACGGACTACTACAATGAGCAGTTCTTC
TRBV5-6	TRBJ2-7	TRBD1	NA	CASSFLGQGSHEQYF	TGTGCCAGCAGCTTTTTAGGACAGGGGAGTCACGAGCAGTACTTC
TRBV19	TRBJ2-2	NA	few	CASSIRTDTGELFF	TGTGCCAGTAGTATCCGGACAGACACCGGGGAGCTGTTTTTT
TRBV5-4	TRBJ2-2	TRBD1	NA	CASSLDRANTGELFF	TGTGCCAGCAGCCTCGACAGGGCGAACACCGGGGAGCTGTTTTTT
TRBV4-3	TRBJ1-1	TRBD1	NA	CASSQDGTNAGGPLRAEAFF	TGCGCCAGCAGCCAAGACGGGACCAATGCAGGGGGTCCCCTGAGGGCTGAAGCTTTCTTT
TRBV19	TRBJ2-7	NA	NA	CASSRAGGFNEQYF	TGTGCCAGTAGTCGAGCCGGAGGGTTCAACGAGCAGTACTTC
TRBV18	TRBJ2-7	TRBD1	NA	CASSPPTGQGGEQYF	TGTGCCAGCTCACCACCGACTGGACAGGGGGGCGAGCAGTACTTC
TRBV14	TRBJ1-2	NA	NA	CASSPQVDYGYTF	TGTGCCAGCAGCCCACAGGTGGACTATGGCTACACCTTC
TRBV5-1	TRBJ1-2	NA	NA	CASSSFQGLGGYTF	TGCGCCAGCAGCTCCTTTCAGGGGTTGGGTGGCTACACCTTC
TRBV5-4	TRBJ2-5	TRBD2	NA	CASSLGIAGGPMQETQYF	TGTGCCAGCAGCTTGGGAATAGCGGGAGGGCCAATGCAAGAGACCCAGTACTTC
TRBV5-1	TRBJ1-2	TRBD1	NA	CASSPGQVQYGYTF	TGCGCCAGCAGCCCGGGACAGGTGCAGTATGGCTACACCTTC
TRBV28	TRBJ2-7	NA	NA	CASSSPGFIYEQYF	TGTGCCAGCAGTTCCCCGGGATTCATCTACGAGCAGTACTTC
TRBV10-3	TRBJ2-1	TRBD1	NA	CAISDLSLQGEEQFF	TGTGCCATCAGTGACCTGTCATTACAGGGGGAAGAGCAGTTCTTC
TRBV19	TRBJ1-6	TRBD1	NA	CASSADRGRSPLHF	TGTGCCAGTAGCGCGGACAGGGGGCGATCACCCCTCCACTTT
TRBV28	TRBJ1-1	NA	NA	CASSPSQSIAFF	TGTGCCAGCAGTCCCTCACAGTCGATAGCTTTCTTT
TRBV11-2	TRBJ2-3	TRBD2	once	CASSLLSPLAGEIDTQYF	TGTGCCAGCAGCCTACTCTCCCCGCTAGCGGGAGAGATAGATACGCAGTATTTT
TRBV18	TRBJ2-3	TRBD2	NA	CASSRPGGARLTDTQYF	TGTGCCAGCTCCAGACCGGGGGGTGCACGTCTCACAGATACGCAGTATTTT
TRBV5-8	TRBJ1-3	TRBD1	NA	CASSSPLTGLGNTIYF	TGTGCCAGCAGCTCCCCCTTGACAGGGTTAGGAAACACCATATATTTT
TRBV11-2	TRBJ2-3	TRBD2	NA	CASSLVWASGSLADTQYF	TGTGCCAGCAGCTTAGTATGGGCTAGCGGGTCATTGGCAGATACGCAGTATTTT
TRBV27	TRBJ2-2	NA	NA	CASSFSLGGHSGELFF	TGTGCCAGCAGTTTTTCTCTGGGGGGGCACTCCGGGGAGCTGTTTTTT
TRBV7-2	TRBJ2-7	NA	NA	CASSLARYEQYF	TGTGCCAGCAGCTTAGCTCGGTACGAGCAGTACTTC
TRBV9	TRBJ2-1	NA	NA	CASSVDPASNEQFF	TGTGCCAGCAGCGTAGATCCAGCGAGCAATGAGCAGTTCTTC
TRBV5-1	TRBJ2-7	TRBD2	NA	CASTLGPSGTYEQYF	TGCGCCAGCACCTTGGGGCCTAGCGGGACCTACGAGCAGTACTTC
TRBV11-2	TRBJ2-1	NA	NA	CASSHGGGGSEQFF	TGTGCCAGCAGCCATGGGGGGGGCGGGAGTGAGCAGTTCTTC
TRBV28	TRBJ1-5	NA	NA	CASRRGGQPQHF	TGTGCCAGCCGGAGGGGTGGTCAGCCCCAGCATTTT
TRBV18	TRBJ2-7	TRBD1	NA	CASSYGQGYEQYF	TGTGCCAGCTCGTATGGACAGGGGTACGAGCAGTACTTC
TRBV2	TRBJ1-1	TRBD1	many	CASILDRALNTEAFF	TGTGCCAGCATACTGGACAGGGCTCTGAACACTGAAGCTTTCTTT
TRBV18	TRBJ1-3	TRBD1	NA	CASSPQGQGAYFSGNTIYF	TGTGCCAGCTCACCACAGGGACAGGGGGCCTACTTCTCTGGAAACACCATATATTTT
TRBV27	TRBJ2-7	TRBD1	NA	CASSGRDRGAHEQYF	TGTGCCAGCAGTGGCCGGGACAGGGGTGCCCACGAGCAGTACTTC